This entry lists 30 T cell receptor beta chains sequenced from one sample in a study of identical twins. A single record per CDR3 protein comes from TCRdb applying MiXCR to the 5' RACE reads. This repertoire shows a few hundred thousand distinct CDR3 sequences, 9.5% found once; its top ten account for approximately 7%. In addition, the sample was reused for a study of yellow fever vaccine responses in identical twins.

The material sequenced was CD8+ T cells sorted from blood. These receptors were collected from a woman aged 18-30 years in good health.

The V and J genes are TRBV18 and TRBJ2-3; tentative D call: TRBD2 (6 bases). The germline gives CDR1 KGHSH, CDR2 LQKENI. This CDR3 region has 13 residues. The V end was cut by 2 bases, the J end by 4 bases, with 7 bases between. CDR3 bases: TGTGCCAGCTCACCATTAGCGGCAGATACGCAGTATTTT. Its protein product is CASSPLAADTQYF.

This clonotype was detected ten times or more. This chain uses TRBV7-6 with TRBJ2-7, with D unresolved. The CDR3 loop spans 13 amino acids. Between the trimmed V and J ends, which lost 0 bases and 5 bases, there was a span of 8 bases. Germline loops: CDR1 SGHVS, CDR2 FNYEAQ. The CDR3 DNA is TGTGCCAGCAGCTTAGCGGCCCTGAACGAGCAGTACTTC. Encoded protein: CASSLAALNEQYF.

The J gene is TRBJ2-3, the V gene TRBV27; no reliable D call. The V and J ends lost 0 bases and 2 bases respectively, with 12 bases between them. The CDR3 runs to 16 residues. Looked up from germline, CDR1 is MNHEY and CDR2 is SMNVEV (reference sequence). The chain's CDR3 is CASSLSILPPTDTQYF. The CDR3 nucleotides are TGTGCCAGCAGTTTATCGATACTACCCCCCACAGATACGCAGTATTTT.

The chain links TRBV25-1 to TRBJ2-6; the match to TRBD1 covers 8 bases. CDR1 and CDR2 from the germline V gene are MGHDK and SYGVNS. This CDR3 is 20 amino acids long. The ends lost 3 bases at V and 0 bases at J; junction bases unmatched: 13. The CDR3 DNA reads as TGTGCCAGCAGTGACTCCCGCCCCCAGGGGGCGAGCTCTGGGGCCAACGTCCTGACTTTC. It translates to CASSDSRPQGASSGANVLTF. The full variable domain, with the rest looked up from reference TRBV25-1 and TRBJ2-6, is EADIYQTPRYLVIGTGKKITLECSQTMGHDKMYWYQQDPGMELHLIHYSYGVNSTEKGDLSSESTVSRIRTEHFPLTLESARPSHTSQYLCASSDSRPQGASSGANVLTFGAGSRLTVL.

This clonotype was observed a few times. The chain couples TRBV28 to TRBJ1-5, with D unresolved. Germline CDR1 and CDR2: MDHEN and SYDVKM. V shed 1 base and J shed 2 bases, with 15 bases lying between them. The CDR3 is 17 residues long. CDR3 coding DNA: TGTGCCAGCAGTTTATTACAATTAGGTCCAGGCAATCAGCCCCAGCATTTT. It codes for CASSLLQLGPGNQPQHF.

This clonotype showed up many times. CDR3 in DNA: TGTGCCAGCAGCCCAGGGACAGGGAGCTCCTACGAGCAGTACTTC. Its protein is CASSPGTGSSYEQYF. The chain couples TRBV7-6 to TRBJ2-7; TRBD1 matches at 9 bases. There are 15 residues in the CDR3. J lost 0 bases, V lost 5 bases, and 5 bases had no gene match. Germline CDR1 reads SGHVS; CDR2 reads FNYEAQ. Based on the CDR3 plus reference TRBV7-6 and TRBJ2-7, the full variable domain is GAGVSQSPRYKVTKRGQDVALRCDPISGHVSLYWYRQALGQGPEFLTYFNYEAQQDKSGLPNDRFSAERPEGSISTLTIQRTEQRDSAMYRCASSPGTGSSYEQYFGPGTRLTVT.

The genes are TRBV29-1 and TRBJ2-2; 9 positions match TRBD2. With 4 bases clipped from V and 5 bases from J, the junction kept 14 bases outside the gene matches. Germline CDR1 reads SQVTM; CDR2 reads ANQGSEA. The CDR3 has 17 residues. The DNA of the CDR3 is TGCAGCGTTGTTATATTTAGCGGGAGAAGCCCTACCGGGGAGCTGTTTTTT. It translates to CSVVIFSGRSPTGELFF.

The V call is TRBV7-6, the J call TRBJ2-1; perhaps TRBD1 as D (6 bases). The CDR3 spans 12 residues. The V end was cut by 4 bases, the J end by 7 bases, with 8 bases between. Germline CDR1 is SGHVS and CDR2 is FNYEAQ. The CDR3 region has the DNA TGTGCCAGCAGCTCCGGACAGAATGAGCAGTTCTTC. Translated, it gives CASSSGQNEQFF.

This clonotype has a count of ten or more. The genes are TRBV27 and TRBJ1-1; D unresolved. The germline CDR1 and CDR2 sequences are MNHEY and SMNVEV (reference sequence). This CDR3 has 12 amino acids. V dropped 8 bases and J dropped 0 bases, with 7 bases sitting between them. CDR3 DNA sequence: TGTGCCAGCTGGGAGATGAACACTGAAGCTTTCTTT. Protein: CASWEMNTEAFF.

This clonotype occurred a few times. This chain's CDR3 is CASSQAGALGQPQHF. The CDR3 nucleotides are TGCGCCAGCAGCCAAGCCGGGGCGCTCGGTCAGCCCCAGCATTTT. The rearrangement links TRBV4-1 to TRBJ1-5, with D possibly TRBD1 on 5 matching bases. The CDR3 runs 15 residues. Germline CDR1 is MGHRA and CDR2 is YSYEKL. V was pared by 1 base and J by 6 bases, with 13 bases between.

V gene TRBV19 combines with J gene TRBJ1-5, with D tentatively TRBD1 (6 bases). The V end was cut by 7 bases, the J end by 4 bases, with 11 bases between. Germline CDR1 reads LNHDA; CDR2 reads SQIVND (reference sequence). This CDR3 contains 13 residues. The CDR3 spells CASTHRANQPQHF. CDR3 DNA: TGTGCCAGTACCCACAGGGCTAATCAGCCCCAGCATTTT.

The gene calls are TRBV7-2 and TRBJ2-3; no definite D call. This CDR3 spans 12 amino acids. Germline loops: CDR1 SGHTA, CDR2 FQGNSA. Trimming cost V 8 bases and J 2 bases, with 8 bases left between them. The CDR3 loop is CASEGFTDTQYF. CDR3 coding DNA: TGTGCCAGCGAAGGTTTCACAGATACGCAGTATTTT.

This clonotype turned up a few times. The V call is TRBV11-2, the J call TRBJ2-1; 8 nucleotides line up with TRBD2. Trimming removed 5 bases from V and 3 bases from J; junction bases left unmatched: 3. The CDR3 runs to 14 residues. The V gene's germline CDR1 is SGHAT and CDR2 FQNNGV. The CDR3 spells CASSATSGYNEQFF. The CDR3 DNA follows: TGTGCCAGCAGCGCAACTAGCGGCTACAATGAGCAGTTCTTC.

The rearrangement joins TRBV27 to TRBJ2-3, with D possibly TRBD1 on 6 matching bases. The CDR3 is 11 residues long. Germline V gene lookup returns CDR1 MNHEY and CDR2 SMNVEV (reference sequence). Trimming stripped 6 bases from V and 9 bases from J, with 10 bases between. The DNA of the CDR3 is TGTGCCAGCAGCTCGACAGGCACGCAGTATTTT. The encoded protein is CASSSTGTQYF.

This clonotype showed up many times. The chain links TRBV7-2 to TRBJ2-7, with D unclear. V shed 5 bases and J shed 4 bases, with 15 bases lying between them. The CDR3 totals 14 residues. Germline V gives CDR1 SGHTA, CDR2 FQGNSA. DNA of the CDR3: TGTGCCAGCAGCCCCCCGTTTGGCTCATACGAGCAGTACTTC. It encodes CASSPPFGSYEQYF.

The CDR3: CASSDGTSPYNEQFF. The CDR3 coding sequence is TGTGCCAGCAGTGACGGGACTAGTCCCTACAATGAGCAGTTCTTC. The chain employs TRBV6-4 and TRBJ2-1; 8 bases match TRBD2. With 2 bases clipped from V and 2 bases from J, the junction kept 2 bases outside the gene matches. This CDR3 spans 15 amino acids. Germline V lookup: CDR1 MRHNA, CDR2 SNTAGT.

This clonotype occurred a few times. The chain carries TRBV4-1 and TRBJ2-7, with D perhaps TRBD2 (5 bases). Germline loops: CDR1 MGHRA, CDR2 YSYEKL. V dropped 4 bases and J dropped 1 base, with 11 bases sitting between them. The CDR3 covers 14 residues. This CDR3 reads CASSPVGVSYEQYF. For the CDR3, the DNA is TGCGCCAGCAGCCCCGTCGGGGTATCCTACGAGCAGTACTTC.

The rearrangement links TRBV2 to TRBJ2-4, with 13 bases identical to TRBD2. Unmatched junction bases numbered 5, after V lost 6 bases and J lost 0 bases. There are 17 residues in the CDR3. The germline V gene encodes CDR1 SNHLY and CDR2 FYNNEI. CDR3 sequence: CASSGLAGVLAKNIQYF. The CDR3 DNA sequence: TGTGCCAGCAGCGGACTAGCGGGGGTTCTAGCCAAAAACATTCAGTACTTC.

The chain has TRBV5-4 and TRBJ1-2, with D unclear. V shed 4 bases and J shed 4 bases, with 20 bases lying between them. The CDR3 consists of 16 residues. Looked up from germline, CDR1 is SGHNT and CDR2 is YYREEE (reference sequence). The CDR3 protein is CASSPPNEPPGYGYTF. The CDR3 nucleotides are TGTGCCAGCAGCCCACCGAATGAACCCCCTGGCTATGGCTACACCTTC.

This clonotype has at least ten counts. The chain carries TRBV19 and TRBJ2-3; TRBD2 matches at 8 bases. CDR1 is LNHDA and CDR2 is SQIVND in the germline V gene (reference sequence). V lost 7 bases, J lost 2 bases, and 5 bases stayed unmatched. The CDR3 is 14 amino acids. CDR3 sequence (DNA): TGTGCCAGTACCGTAGCGGGGAACACAGATACGCAGTATTTT. It encodes CASTVAGNTDTQYF.

This clonotype came up a few times. CDR3 loop: CASSPGWPGGTGELFF. CDR3 DNA sequence: TGTGCCAGCAGCCCCGGATGGCCAGGGGGGACCGGGGAGCTGTTTTTT. The chain uses TRBV5-6 and TRBJ2-2; a possible D gene is TRBD1 (7 bases). The V and J ends lost 4 bases and 5 bases respectively, with 18 bases between them. Germline V CDR1 and CDR2: SGHDT, YYEEEE. The CDR3 covers 16 residues.

The chain uses TRBV4-3 and TRBJ2-6; D remains unclear. Germline-derived CDR1 and CDR2 are LGHNA and YSLEER. The length of the CDR3 is 17 residues. Trimming took 0 bases from V and 2 from J, leaving 11 bases between them. CDR3 DNA: TGCGCCAGCAGCCAAGATTACCGTGGGACTGGGGCCAACGTCCTGACTTTC. Translating gives CASSQDYRGTGANVLTF.

The chain employs TRBV24-1 and TRBJ2-1, with TRBD1 as a possible D gene (5 bases). Trimming left V 4 bases short and J 6 bases short, with 12 bases between. Germline V gene lookup returns CDR1 KGHDR and CDR2 SFDVKD. The CDR3 is made up of 14 amino acids. The CDR3 region is CATSEGHESNEQFF. CDR3 coding DNA: TGTGCCACCAGTGAAGGACACGAGAGCAATGAGCAGTTCTTC.

The chain has TRBV7-9 and TRBJ2-1; D may correspond to TRBD1 or TRBD2 (5 bases each). Trimming cost V 8 bases and J 8 bases, with 19 bases left between them. The germline CDR1 and CDR2 sequences are SEHNR and FQNEAQ (reference sequence). The length of the CDR3 is 14 residues. In nucleotides, the CDR3 is TGTGCCAGCCTCATTGGGGGATCGTTGGATGAGCAGTTCTTC. Translation: CASLIGGSLDEQFF.

This clonotype was picked up many times. The chain employs TRBV20-1 and TRBJ2-2, with unresolved D. The CDR3 runs to 13 residues. Between the trimmed V and J ends, which lost 1 base and 1 base, there was a span of 4 bases. The V gene's germline CDR1 is DFQATT and CDR2 SNEGSKA (reference sequence). The CDR3 is CSARAENTGELFF. The CDR3 bases are TGCAGTGCTAGAGCGGAGAACACCGGGGAGCTGTTTTTT.

This clonotype was detected many times. J is TRBJ2-2 and V is TRBV4-3; 15 nucleotides line up with TRBD2. CDR3 size: 19 residues. CDR1 and CDR2 from the germline V gene are LGHNA and YSLEER. J gave up 4 bases and V 1 base, and 7 bases lay outside the gene matches. The CDR3 DNA reads TGCGCCAGCAGCCAAGTGCGGACTAGCGGGAGGGCCTCCACCGGGGAGCTGTTTTTT. This encodes CASSQVRTSGRASTGELFF.

The chain uses TRBV24-1 and TRBJ2-2; TRBD1 agrees at 7 bases. With V trimmed by 6 bases and J by 6 bases, 9 bases remained unmatched. The V gene's germline CDR1 is KGHDR and CDR2 SFDVKD. The length of the CDR3 is 15 residues. The CDR3 protein is CATSLPGGLAGELFF. CDR3 DNA: TGTGCCACCAGTCTGCCAGGGGGATTGGCCGGGGAGCTGTTTTTT.

This clonotype has ten or more counts. The V and J genes are TRBV20-1 and TRBJ2-3, with 7 bases that match TRBD2. Germline V gene sequence: CDR1 DFQATT, CDR2 SNEGSKA (reference sequence). J lost 2 bases, V lost 3 bases, and 14 bases had no gene match. The CDR3 covers 17 residues. In nucleotides, the CDR3 is TGCAGTGCTAGGCCCGATGATCTAGCGGACTCCACAGATACGCAGTATTTT. Translated: CSARPDDLADSTDTQYF.

This clonotype was seen more than once but under ten times. The chain uses TRBV14 and TRBJ2-7; D is uncertain. This CDR3 comprises 12 residues. CDR1 SGHDN and CDR2 FVKESK come from the germline V gene. Trimming left V 0 bases short and J 5 bases short, with 5 bases between. Here the CDR3 DNA reads TGTGCCAGCAGCCAAGATCTCAACGAGCAGTACTTC. The encoded protein is CASSQDLNEQYF.

The genes are TRBV6-1 and TRBJ2-4, with no clear D. V shed 1 base and J shed 4 bases, with 8 bases lying between them. Per the germline V gene, CDR1 is MNHNS and CDR2 is SASEGT. The CDR3 spans 14 residues. Here the CDR3 reads CASSEGVTKNIQYF. The CDR3 bases are TGTGCCAGCAGTGAAGGGGTCACGAAAAACATTCAGTACTTC.